The 4 T cell receptor beta chains reported below all come from one sample, sequenced in a study of PD-L1 blockade in urothelial cancer (TCRdb year 2017). Library generation was performed with the immunoSEQ multiplex PCR assay. TCRdb took this table from immuneACCESS and kept in-frame rearrangements with V and J called. Such tables lack part of the clones; where checked against another copy, unresolved V genes explain under half of the gap, and the rest is unexplained. Within this sample are over 45,000 clones, with about 86% of them counted one time only. The ten biggest clones cover roughly 20% of the sample. The time point label corresponds to: pretreatment peripheral blood. Specimen: PBMCs, collected around atezolizumab (anti-PD-L1) treatment. The receptors originated from a man in his 60s with urothelial cancer.

V gene TRBV6-5 combines with J gene TRBJ2-7; 10 bases map to TRBD1. Per germline, CDR1 MNHEY and CDR2 SVGAGI. J was trimmed by 1 base and V by 2 bases; bases with no gene match: 5. The CDR3 extends over 16 amino acids. DNA for the CDR3: TGTGCCAGCAGTTACACGGGACAGGGGTTTTCCTACGAGCAGTACTTC. Amino acids: CASSYTGQGFSYEQYF.

The chain uses TRBV6-5 and TRBJ2-1, with 8 bases lining up with TRBD2. The CDR3 is 13 amino acids. J lost 14 bases, V lost 2 bases, and 8 bases had no gene match. CDR1 is MNHEY, CDR2 SVGAGI, per germline. The CDR3 loop is CASSYPGTRKEFF. CDR3 bases: TGTGCCAGCAGTTACCCCGGGACTAGAAAGGAGTTCTTC.

This clone was seen a few times. V gene TRBV6-5 combines with J gene TRBJ2-2; D might be TRBD1 (5 bases). V dropped 6 bases and J dropped 7 bases, with 18 bases sitting between them. The CDR3 is 15 amino acids. CDR1 and CDR2 (germline): MNHEY, SVGAGI. The CDR3 coding sequence is TGTGCCAGCAGCTCGGACACAACTTGGGGCGGGGAGCTGTTTTTT. This codes for CASSSDTTWGGELFF.

The chain employs TRBV6-1 and TRBJ1-2, with D uncertain. Trimming stripped 2 bases from V and 1 base from J, with 5 bases between. Germline CDR1 is MNHNS and CDR2 is SASEGT. CDR3 length equals 13 residues. CDR3 loop: CASSETGNYGYTF. The DNA for the CDR3 is TGTGCCAGCAGTGAAACCGGTAACTATGGCTACACCTTC.